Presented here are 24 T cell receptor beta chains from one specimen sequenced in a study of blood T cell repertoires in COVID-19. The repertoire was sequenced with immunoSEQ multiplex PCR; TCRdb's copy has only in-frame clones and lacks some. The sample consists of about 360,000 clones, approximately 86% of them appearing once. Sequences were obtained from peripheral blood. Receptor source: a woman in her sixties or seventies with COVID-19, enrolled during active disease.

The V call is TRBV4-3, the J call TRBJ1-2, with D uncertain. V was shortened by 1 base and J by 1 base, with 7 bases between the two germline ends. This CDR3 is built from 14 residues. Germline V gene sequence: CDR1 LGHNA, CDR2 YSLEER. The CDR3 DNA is TGCGCCAGCAGCCAAGTTGGCAGTAACTATGGCTACACCTTC. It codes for CASSQVGSNYGYTF.

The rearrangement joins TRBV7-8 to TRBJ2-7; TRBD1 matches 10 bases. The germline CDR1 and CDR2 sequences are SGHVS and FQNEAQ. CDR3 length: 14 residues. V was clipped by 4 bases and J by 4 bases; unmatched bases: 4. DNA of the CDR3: TGTGCCAGCAGCTCGACAGGGGGCAGGTACGAGCAGTACTTC. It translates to CASSSTGGRYEQYF.

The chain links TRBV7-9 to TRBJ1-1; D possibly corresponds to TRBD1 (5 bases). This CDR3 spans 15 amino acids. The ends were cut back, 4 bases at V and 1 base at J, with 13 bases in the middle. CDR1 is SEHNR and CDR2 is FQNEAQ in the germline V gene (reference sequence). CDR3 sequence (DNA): TGTGCCAGCAGCTACCCTAGGCAGGGGAACACTGAAGCTTTCTTT. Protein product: CASSYPRQGNTEAFF.

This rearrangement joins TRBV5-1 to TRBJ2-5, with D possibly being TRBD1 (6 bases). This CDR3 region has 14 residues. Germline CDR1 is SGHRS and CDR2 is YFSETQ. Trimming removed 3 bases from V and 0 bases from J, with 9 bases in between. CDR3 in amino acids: CASSSGTNQETQYF. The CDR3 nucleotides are TGCGCCAGCAGCTCCGGGACAAACCAAGAGACCCAGTACTTC.

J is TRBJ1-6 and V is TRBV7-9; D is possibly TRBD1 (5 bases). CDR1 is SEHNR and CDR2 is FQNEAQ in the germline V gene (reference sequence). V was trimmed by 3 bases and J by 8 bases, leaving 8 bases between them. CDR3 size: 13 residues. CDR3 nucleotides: TGTGCCAGCAGCTTGGGAGGGGATTCACCCCTCCACTTT. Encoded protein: CASSLGGDSPLHF.

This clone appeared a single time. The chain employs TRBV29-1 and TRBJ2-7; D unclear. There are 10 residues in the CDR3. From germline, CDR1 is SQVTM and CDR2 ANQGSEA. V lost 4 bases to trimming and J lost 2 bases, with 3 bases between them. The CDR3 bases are TGCAGCGTTGGTACCTACGAGCAGTACTTC. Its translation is CSVGTYEQYF.

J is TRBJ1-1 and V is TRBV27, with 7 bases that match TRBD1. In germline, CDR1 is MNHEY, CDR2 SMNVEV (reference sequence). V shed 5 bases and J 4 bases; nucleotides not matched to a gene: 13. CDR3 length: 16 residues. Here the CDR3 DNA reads TGTGCCAGCAGTACCAACCGACAGGGTGGAAGCACTGAAGCTTTCTTT. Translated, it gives CASSTNRQGGSTEAFF.

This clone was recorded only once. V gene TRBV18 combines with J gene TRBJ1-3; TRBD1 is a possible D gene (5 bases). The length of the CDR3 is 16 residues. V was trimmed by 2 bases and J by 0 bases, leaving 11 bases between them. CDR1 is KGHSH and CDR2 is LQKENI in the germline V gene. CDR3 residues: CASSPVIDSSGNTIYF. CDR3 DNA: TGTGCCAGCTCACCAGTAATAGACAGCTCTGGAAACACCATATATTTT. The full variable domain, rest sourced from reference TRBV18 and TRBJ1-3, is NAGVMQNPRHLVRRRGQEARLRCSPMKGHSHVYWYRQLPEEGLKFMVYLQKENIIDESGMPKERFSAEFPKEGPSILRIQQVVRGDSAAYFCASSPVIDSSGNTIYFGEGSWLTVV.

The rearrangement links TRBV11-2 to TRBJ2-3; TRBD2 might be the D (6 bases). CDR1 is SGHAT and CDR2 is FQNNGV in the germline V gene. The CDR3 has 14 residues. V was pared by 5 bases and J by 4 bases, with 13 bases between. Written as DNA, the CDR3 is TGTGCCAGCAGCCCTGGGGGGTACGCAGATACGCAGTATTTT. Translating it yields CASSPGGYADTQYF.

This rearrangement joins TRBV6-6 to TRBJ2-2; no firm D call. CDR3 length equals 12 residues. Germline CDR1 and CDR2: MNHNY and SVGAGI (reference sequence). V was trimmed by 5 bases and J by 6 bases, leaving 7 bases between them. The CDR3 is CASSTDSGELFF. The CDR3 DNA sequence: TGTGCCAGCAGTACCGACTCCGGGGAGCTGTTTTTT.

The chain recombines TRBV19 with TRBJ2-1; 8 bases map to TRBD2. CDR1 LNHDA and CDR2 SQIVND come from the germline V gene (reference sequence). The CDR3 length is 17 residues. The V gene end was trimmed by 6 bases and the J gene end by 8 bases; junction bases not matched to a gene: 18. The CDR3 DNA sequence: TGTGCCAGTAGCCTCAGCGGGGGTGGGACTCCTTCGGATGAGCAGTTCTTC. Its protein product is CASSLSGGGTPSDEQFF.

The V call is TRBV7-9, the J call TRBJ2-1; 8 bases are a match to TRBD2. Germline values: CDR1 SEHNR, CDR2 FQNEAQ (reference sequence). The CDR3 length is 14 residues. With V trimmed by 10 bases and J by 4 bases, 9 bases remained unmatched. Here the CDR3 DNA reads TGTGCCACCCCCAGCGGGGGCGCTTACAATGAGCAGTTCTTC. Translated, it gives CATPSGGAYNEQFF.

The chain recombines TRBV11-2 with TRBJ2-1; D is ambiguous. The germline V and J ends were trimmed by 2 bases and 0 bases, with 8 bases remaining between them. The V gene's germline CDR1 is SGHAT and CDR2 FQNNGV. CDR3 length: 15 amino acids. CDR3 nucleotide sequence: TGTGCCAGCAGCTTATTGCTGAGCTCCTACAATGAGCAGTTCTTC. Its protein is CASSLLLSSYNEQFF.

This CDR3 is CASSLTGTGNYGYTF. CDR3 DNA sequence: TGTGCCAGCTCCCTCACTGGGACAGGGAACTATGGCTACACCTTC. The rearrangement links TRBV18 to TRBJ1-2, with 9 bases that match TRBD1. The germline CDR1 and CDR2 sequences are KGHSH and LQKENI. The V gene end was trimmed by 6 bases and the J gene end by 2 bases; junction bases not matched to a gene: 7. This CDR3 region has 15 residues.

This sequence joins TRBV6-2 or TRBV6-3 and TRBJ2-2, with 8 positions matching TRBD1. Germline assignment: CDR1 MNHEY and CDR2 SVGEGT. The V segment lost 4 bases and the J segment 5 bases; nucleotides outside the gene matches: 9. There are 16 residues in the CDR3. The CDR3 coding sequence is TGTGCCAGCAGTTCCCCCCTAAGACAGGGGACCGGGGAGCTGTTTTTT. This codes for CASSSPLRQGTGELFF.

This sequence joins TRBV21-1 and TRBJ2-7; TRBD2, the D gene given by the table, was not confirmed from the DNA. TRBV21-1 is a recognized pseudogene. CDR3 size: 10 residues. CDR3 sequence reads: CASIVREQYF. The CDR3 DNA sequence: TGTGCCAGCATTGTTCGCGAGCAGTACTTC.

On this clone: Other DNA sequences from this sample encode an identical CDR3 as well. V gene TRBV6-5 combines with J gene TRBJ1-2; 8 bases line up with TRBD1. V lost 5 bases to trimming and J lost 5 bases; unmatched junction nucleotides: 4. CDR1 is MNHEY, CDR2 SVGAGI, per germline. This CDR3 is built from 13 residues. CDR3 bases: TGTGCCAGCAGTACCGGGACAGGATATGGCTACACCTTC. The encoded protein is CASSTGTGYGYTF.

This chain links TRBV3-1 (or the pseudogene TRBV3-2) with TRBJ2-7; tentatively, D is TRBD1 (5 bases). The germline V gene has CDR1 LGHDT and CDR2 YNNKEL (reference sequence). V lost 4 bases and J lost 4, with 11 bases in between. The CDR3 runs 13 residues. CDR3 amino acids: CASSPDSWYEQYF. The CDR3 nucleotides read TGTGCCAGCAGCCCCGACAGTTGGTACGAGCAGTACTTC.

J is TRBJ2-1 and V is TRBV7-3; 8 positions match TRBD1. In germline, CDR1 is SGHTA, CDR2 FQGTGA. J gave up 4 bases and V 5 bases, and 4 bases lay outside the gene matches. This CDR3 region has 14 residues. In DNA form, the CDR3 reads TGTGCCAGCAGCCCGGGGACAGGTTACAATGAGCAGTTCTTC. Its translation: CASSPGTGYNEQFF.

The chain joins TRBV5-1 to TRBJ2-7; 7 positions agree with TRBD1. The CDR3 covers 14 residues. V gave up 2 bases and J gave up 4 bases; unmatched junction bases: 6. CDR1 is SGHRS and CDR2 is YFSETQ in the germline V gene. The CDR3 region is CASSFTGASYEQYF. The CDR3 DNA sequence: TGCGCCAGCAGCTTCACAGGGGCTTCGTACGAGCAGTACTTC.

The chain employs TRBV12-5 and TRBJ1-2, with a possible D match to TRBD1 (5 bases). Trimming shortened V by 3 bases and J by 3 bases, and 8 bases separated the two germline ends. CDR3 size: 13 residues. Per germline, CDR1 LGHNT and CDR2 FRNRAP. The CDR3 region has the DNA TGTGCTAGTGGTTTCTTCAGGGACTATGGCTACACCTTC. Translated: CASGFFRDYGYTF.

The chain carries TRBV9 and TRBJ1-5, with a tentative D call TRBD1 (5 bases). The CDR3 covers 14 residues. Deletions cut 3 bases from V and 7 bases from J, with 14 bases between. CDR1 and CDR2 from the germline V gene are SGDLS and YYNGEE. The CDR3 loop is CASSAQGFGQPQHF. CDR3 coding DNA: TGTGCCAGCAGCGCTCAGGGATTTGGCCAGCCCCAGCATTTT.

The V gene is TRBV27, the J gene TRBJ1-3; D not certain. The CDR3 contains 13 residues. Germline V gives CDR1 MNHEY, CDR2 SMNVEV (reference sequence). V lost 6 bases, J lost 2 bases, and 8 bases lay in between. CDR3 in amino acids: CASRRGTGNTIYF. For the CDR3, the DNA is TGTGCCAGCAGGCGGGGTACTGGAAACACCATATATTTT.

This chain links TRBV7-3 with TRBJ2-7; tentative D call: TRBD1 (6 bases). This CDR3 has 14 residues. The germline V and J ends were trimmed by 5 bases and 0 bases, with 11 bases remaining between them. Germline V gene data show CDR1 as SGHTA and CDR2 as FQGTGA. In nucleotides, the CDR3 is TGTGCCAGCAGCCCCTGGGGGCCCTCCTACGAGCAGTACTTC. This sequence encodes CASSPWGPSYEQYF.